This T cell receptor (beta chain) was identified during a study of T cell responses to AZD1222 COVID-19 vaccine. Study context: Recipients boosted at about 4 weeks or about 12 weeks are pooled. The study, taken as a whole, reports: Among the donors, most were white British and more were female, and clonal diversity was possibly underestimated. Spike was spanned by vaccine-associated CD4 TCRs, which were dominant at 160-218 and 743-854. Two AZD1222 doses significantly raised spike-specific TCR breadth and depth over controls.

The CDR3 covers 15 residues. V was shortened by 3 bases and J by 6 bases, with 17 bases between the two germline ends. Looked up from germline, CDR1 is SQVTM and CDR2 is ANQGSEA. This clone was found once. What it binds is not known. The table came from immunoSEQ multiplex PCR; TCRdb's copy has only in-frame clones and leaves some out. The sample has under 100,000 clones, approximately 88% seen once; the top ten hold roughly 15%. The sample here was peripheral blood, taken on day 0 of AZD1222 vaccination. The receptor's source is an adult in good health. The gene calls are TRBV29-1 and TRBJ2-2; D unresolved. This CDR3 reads CSVEGSTFGAGELFF. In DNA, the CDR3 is TGCAGCGTTGAGGGTTCTACGTTCGGTGCCGGGGAGCTGTTTTTT.